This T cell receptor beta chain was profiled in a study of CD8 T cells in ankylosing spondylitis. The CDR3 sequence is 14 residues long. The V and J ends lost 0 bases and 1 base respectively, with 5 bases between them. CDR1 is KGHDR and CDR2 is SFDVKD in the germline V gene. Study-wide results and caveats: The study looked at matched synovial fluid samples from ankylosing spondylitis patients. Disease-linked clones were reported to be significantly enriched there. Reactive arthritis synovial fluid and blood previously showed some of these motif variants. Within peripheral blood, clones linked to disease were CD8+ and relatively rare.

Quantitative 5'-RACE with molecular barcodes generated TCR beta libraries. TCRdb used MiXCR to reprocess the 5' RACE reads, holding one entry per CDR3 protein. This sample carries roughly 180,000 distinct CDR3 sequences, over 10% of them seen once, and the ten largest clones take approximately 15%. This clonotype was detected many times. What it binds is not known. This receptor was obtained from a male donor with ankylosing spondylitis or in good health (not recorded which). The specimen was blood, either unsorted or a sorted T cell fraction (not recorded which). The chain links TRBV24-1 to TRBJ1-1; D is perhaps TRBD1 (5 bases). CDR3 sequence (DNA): TGTGCCACCAGTGATTTGCAGGGGAACACTGAAGCTTTCTTT. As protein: CATSDLQGNTEAFF.